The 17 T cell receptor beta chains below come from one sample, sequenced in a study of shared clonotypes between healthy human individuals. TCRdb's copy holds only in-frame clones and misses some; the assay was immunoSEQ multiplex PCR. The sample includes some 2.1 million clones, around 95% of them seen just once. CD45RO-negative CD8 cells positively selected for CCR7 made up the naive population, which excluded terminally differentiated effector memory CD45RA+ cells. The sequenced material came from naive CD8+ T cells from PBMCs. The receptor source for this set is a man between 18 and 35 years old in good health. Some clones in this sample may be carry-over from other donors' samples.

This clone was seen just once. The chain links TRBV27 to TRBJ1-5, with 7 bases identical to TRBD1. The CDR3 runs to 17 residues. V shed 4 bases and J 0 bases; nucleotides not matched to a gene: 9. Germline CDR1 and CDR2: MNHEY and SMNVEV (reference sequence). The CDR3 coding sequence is TGTGCCAGCAGTTCCGTTCCGGGACAGAATAGCAATCAGCCCCAGCATTTT. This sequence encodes CASSSVPGQNSNQPQHF.

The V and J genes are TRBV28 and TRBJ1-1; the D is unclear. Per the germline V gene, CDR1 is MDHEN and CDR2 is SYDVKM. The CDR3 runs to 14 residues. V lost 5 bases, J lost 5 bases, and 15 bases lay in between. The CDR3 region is CASSPGEGITEAFF. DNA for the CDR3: TGTGCCAGCAGTCCCGGAGAGGGAATAACTGAAGCTTTCTTT.

DNA for the CDR3: TGTGCCAGTAGTCGGAAGGAGGGTAGCGGCTATGGCTACACCTTC. Its translation: CASSRKEGSGYGYTF. The chain combines TRBV19 with TRBJ1-2; D is uncertain. Germline CDR1 reads LNHDA; CDR2 reads SQIVND (reference sequence). The CDR3 runs 15 residues. V was cut by 5 bases and J by 4 bases, with 17 bases left in between.

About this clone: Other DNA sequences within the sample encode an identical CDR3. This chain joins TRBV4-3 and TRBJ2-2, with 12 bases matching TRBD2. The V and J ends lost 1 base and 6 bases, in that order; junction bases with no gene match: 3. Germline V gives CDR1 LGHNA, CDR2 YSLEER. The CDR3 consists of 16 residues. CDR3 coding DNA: TGCGCCAGCAGCCAAGGACTAGCGGGAGTCCCCGGGGAGCTGTTTTTT. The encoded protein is CASSQGLAGVPGELFF.

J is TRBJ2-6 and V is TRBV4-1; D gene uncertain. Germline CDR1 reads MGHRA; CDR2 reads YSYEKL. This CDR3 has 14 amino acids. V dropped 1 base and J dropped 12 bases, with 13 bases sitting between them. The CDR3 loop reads CASSQGTQKSVLTF. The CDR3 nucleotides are TGCGCCAGCAGCCAAGGGACCCAAAAGTCCGTCCTGACTTTC.

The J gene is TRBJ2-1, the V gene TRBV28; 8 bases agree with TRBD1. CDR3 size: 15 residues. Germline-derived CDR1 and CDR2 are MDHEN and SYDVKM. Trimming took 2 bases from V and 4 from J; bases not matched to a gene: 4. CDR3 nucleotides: TGTGCCAGCAGTTTAGGGACAGGAGTTTACAATGAGCAGTTCTTC. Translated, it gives CASSLGTGVYNEQFF.

The CDR3 spells CASSPGQTYFYGYTF. The CDR3 DNA sequence: TGTGCCAGCAGTCCTGGGCAGACTTATTTCTATGGCTACACCTTC. The rearrangement joins TRBV27 to TRBJ1-2; D is undetermined. Looked up from germline, CDR1 is MNHEY and CDR2 is SMNVEV (reference sequence). CDR3 size: 15 residues. Between the trimmed V and J ends, which lost 5 bases and 4 bases, there was a span of 17 bases.

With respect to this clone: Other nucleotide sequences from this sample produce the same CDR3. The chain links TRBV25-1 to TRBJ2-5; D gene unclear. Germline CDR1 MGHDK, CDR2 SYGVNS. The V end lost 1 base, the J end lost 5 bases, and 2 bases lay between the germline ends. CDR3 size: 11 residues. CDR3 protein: CASSESETQYF. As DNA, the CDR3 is TGTGCCAGCAGTGAATCGGAGACCCAGTACTTC. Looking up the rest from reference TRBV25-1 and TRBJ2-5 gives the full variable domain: EADIYQTPRYLVIGTGKKITLECSQTMGHDKMYWYQQDPGMELHLIHYSYGVNSTEKGDLSSESTVSRIRTEHFPLTLESARPSHTSQYLCASSESETQYFGPGTRLLVL.

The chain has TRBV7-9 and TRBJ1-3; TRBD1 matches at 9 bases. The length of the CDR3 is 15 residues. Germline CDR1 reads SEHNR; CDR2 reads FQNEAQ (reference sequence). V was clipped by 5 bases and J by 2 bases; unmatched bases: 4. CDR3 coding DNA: TGTGCCAGCAGCAACCACAGGGGGCCTGGAAACACCATATATTTT. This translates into CASSNHRGPGNTIYF.

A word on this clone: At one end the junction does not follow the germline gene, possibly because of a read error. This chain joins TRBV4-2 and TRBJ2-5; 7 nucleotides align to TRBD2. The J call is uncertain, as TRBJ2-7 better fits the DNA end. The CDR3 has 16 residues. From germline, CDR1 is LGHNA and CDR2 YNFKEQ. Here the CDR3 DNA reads TGTGCCAGCAGACAAGACTCGGGAGCGGGATCCTACGAGCAGTACTTC. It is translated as CASRQDSGAGSYEQYF.

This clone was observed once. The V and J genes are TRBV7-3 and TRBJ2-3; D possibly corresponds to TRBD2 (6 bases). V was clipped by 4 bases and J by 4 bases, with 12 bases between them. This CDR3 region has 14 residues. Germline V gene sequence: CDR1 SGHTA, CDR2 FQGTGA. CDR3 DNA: TGTGCCAGCAGCTCGGGACTGGGGGCAGATACGCAGTATTTT. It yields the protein CASSSGLGADTQYF.

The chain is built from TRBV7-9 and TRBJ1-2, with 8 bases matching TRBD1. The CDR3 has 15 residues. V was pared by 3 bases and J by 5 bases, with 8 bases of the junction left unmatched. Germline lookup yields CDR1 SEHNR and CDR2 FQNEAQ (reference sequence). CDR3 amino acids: CASSFGTGEPYGYTF. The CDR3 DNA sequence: TGTGCCAGCAGCTTTGGGACAGGAGAACCATATGGCTACACCTTC.

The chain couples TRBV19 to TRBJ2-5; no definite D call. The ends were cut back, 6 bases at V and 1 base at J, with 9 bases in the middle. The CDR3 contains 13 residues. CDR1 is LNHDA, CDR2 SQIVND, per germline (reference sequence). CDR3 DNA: TGTGCCAGTAGAGGTCGGATCCAAGAGACCCAGTACTTC. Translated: CASRGRIQETQYF.

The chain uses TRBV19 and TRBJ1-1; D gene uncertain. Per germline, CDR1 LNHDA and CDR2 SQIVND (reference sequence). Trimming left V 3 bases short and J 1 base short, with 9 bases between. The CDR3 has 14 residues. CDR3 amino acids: CASSMLKGNTEAFF. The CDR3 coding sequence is TGTGCCAGTAGTATGCTAAAGGGGAACACTGAAGCTTTCTTT. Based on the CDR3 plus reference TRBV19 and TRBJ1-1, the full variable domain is DGGITQSPKYLFRKEGQNVTLSCEQNLNHDAMYWYRQDPGQGLRLIYYSQIVNDFQKGDIAEGYSVSREKKESFPLTVTSAQKNPTAFYLCASSMLKGNTEAFFGQGTRLTVV.

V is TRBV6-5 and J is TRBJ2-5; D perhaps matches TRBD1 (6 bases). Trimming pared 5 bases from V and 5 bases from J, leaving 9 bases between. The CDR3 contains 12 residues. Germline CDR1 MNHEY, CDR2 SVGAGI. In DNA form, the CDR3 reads TGTGCCAGCAGTCCAGGGGTGGAGACCCAGTACTTC. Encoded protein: CASSPGVETQYF.

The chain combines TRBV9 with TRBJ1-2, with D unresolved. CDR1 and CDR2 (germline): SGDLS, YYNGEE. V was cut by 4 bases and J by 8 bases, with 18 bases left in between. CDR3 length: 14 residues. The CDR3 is CASSPQEVSGGYTF. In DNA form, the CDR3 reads TGTGCCAGCAGCCCTCAGGAAGTCTCGGGGGGCTACACCTTC.

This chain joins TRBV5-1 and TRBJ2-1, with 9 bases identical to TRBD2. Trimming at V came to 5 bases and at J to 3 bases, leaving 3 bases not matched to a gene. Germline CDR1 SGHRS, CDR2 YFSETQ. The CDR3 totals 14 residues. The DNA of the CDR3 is TGCGCCAGCAGGACTAGCGGCAACTACAATGAGCAGTTCTTC. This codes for CASRTSGNYNEQFF. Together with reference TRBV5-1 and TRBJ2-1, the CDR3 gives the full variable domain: KAGVTQTPRYLIKTRGQQVTLSCSPISGHRSVSWYQQTPGQGLQFLFEYFSETQRNKGNFPGRFSGRQFSNSRSEMNVSTLELGDSALYLCASRTSGNYNEQFFGPGTRLTVL.